This TCR beta chain comes out of a study of blood T cells in healthy people across ages. On this clonotype: What it binds is not known.

The second PCR ran roughly 6 to 12 cycles with a sample-barcoded 5' primer and J-beta primers. Via MiXCR, TCRdb re-called the 5' RACE reads, giving one row per CDR3 protein. The sample shows hundreds of thousands of distinct CDR3 sequences, approximately 22% of them seen only once. Whole-study findings and limits: TCR beta diversity tracked closely with naive T cell percentage. With donor CMV status unknown, expanded clonotype changes were possibly confounded.

The germline V gene encodes CDR1 DFQATT and CDR2 SNEGSKA (reference sequence). The germline V and J ends were trimmed by 3 bases and 1 base, with 6 bases remaining between them. The CDR3 has 12 amino acids. Sequenced input: blood. The V call is TRBV20-1, the J call TRBJ1-2, with D perhaps matching TRBD1 (5 bases). The clonotype comes from a man between 70 and 80 years old in good health. This chain's CDR3 is CSARGDNYGYTF. CDR3 coding DNA: TGCAGTGCTAGGGGGGATAACTATGGCTACACCTTC.